This entry lists 22 T cell receptor beta chains sequenced from one sample in a study of cytomegalovirus exposure and HLA in healthy donors. The PCR employed 60 Vbeta primers together with 13 Jbeta primers. The assay was immunoSEQ multiplex PCR, and TCRdb's table has in-frame clones only and misses some. The sample has around 230,000 clones; 82% are singletons. The sequenced material came from PBMCs. The receptors originated from a man between 35 and 55 years old in good health and CMV-seropositive.

V and J are TRBV4-1 and TRBJ2-5; 9 nucleotides match TRBD1. Unmatched junction bases numbered 5, after V lost 2 bases and J lost 1 base. The CDR3 extends over 16 amino acids. CDR1 MGHRA and CDR2 YSYEKL come from the germline V gene. The DNA for the CDR3 is TGCGCCAGCAGCCAACCGGGACAGGGCCTCCAAGAGACCCAGTACTTC. Translating gives CASSQPGQGLQETQYF.

The chain uses TRBV19 and TRBJ1-1; no reliable D call. CDR1 is LNHDA, CDR2 SQIVND, per germline (reference sequence). V lost 1 base, J lost 1 base, and 7 bases lay in between. There are 14 residues in the CDR3. The CDR3 DNA is TGTGCCAGTAGTATAGTCCCCGGGAACACTGAAGCTTTCTTT. It is translated as CASSIVPGNTEAFF.

This clone was picked up a small number of times. The V gene is TRBV5-4, the J gene TRBJ1-1; tentative D call: TRBD1 (5 bases). The ends were cut back, 3 bases at V and 2 bases at J, with 11 bases in the middle. Germline CDR1 SGHNT, CDR2 YYREEE (reference sequence). The CDR3 runs to 14 residues. CDR3 in amino acids: CASSSRDYNTEAFF. As DNA, the CDR3 is TGTGCCAGCAGCTCCCGGGACTATAACACTGAAGCTTTCTTT.

The gene calls are TRBV6-5 and TRBJ1-1; 9 positions agree with TRBD1. Germline V gives CDR1 MNHEY, CDR2 SVGAGI. Germline trimming cut 6 bases from V and 4 bases from J; bases unmatched to any gene: 3. The CDR3 sequence is 13 residues long. This CDR3 is CASRRQGVTEAFF. The DNA for the CDR3 is TGTGCCAGCAGAAGACAGGGGGTCACTGAAGCTTTCTTT.

V usage is TRBV19 and J usage is TRBJ2-7; D is unclear. From germline, CDR1 is LNHDA and CDR2 SQIVND (reference sequence). CDR3 length: 11 residues. Trimming shortened V by 11 bases and J by 7 bases, and 15 bases separated the two germline ends. The CDR3 coding sequence is TGTGCCGTGGGCCTCTGGTGGGAGCAGTACTTC. Protein sequence: CAVGLWWEQYF.

This clone was observed a few times. Other DNA variants within this sample encode the same CDR3. V is TRBV7-9 and J is TRBJ2-7, with D perhaps matching TRBD1 (6 bases). CDR3 size: 14 residues. Germline V gives CDR1 SEHNR, CDR2 FQNEAQ (reference sequence). V lost 1 base to trimming and J lost 0 bases, with 7 bases between them. CDR3 sequence: CASSLGQASYEQYF. CDR3 coding DNA: TGTGCCAGCAGCTTAGGACAGGCCTCCTACGAGCAGTACTTC.

This clone was seen just once. This chain uses TRBV5-6 with TRBJ2-1; 11 nucleotides agree with TRBD2. The CDR3 is 13 amino acids. Germline V gene data show CDR1 as SGHDT and CDR2 as YYEEEE. V shed 2 bases, J shed 9 bases, and the junction held 1 base outside the gene matches. The CDR3 here is CASSLTSGSEQFF. Here the CDR3 DNA reads TGTGCCAGCAGCTTAACTAGCGGGAGTGAGCAGTTCTTC.

The V call is TRBV5-1, the J call TRBJ2-2, with TRBD2 as a possible D gene (7 bases). Trimming removed 7 bases from V and 0 bases from J, with 16 bases in between. The CDR3 is 16 amino acids. The V gene's germline CDR1 is SGHRS and CDR2 YFSETQ. In DNA, the CDR3 is TGCGCCAGCGGGCCTGGGGGGGCGACGAACACCGGGGAGCTGTTTTTT. This translates into CASGPGGATNTGELFF.

This chain links TRBV6-5 with TRBJ2-5, with a possible D match to TRBD2 (5 bases). TRBJ2-7 matches the DNA end more closely, so the J call is doubtful. The CDR3 loop spans 15 amino acids. CDR1 is MNHEY, CDR2 SVGAGI, per germline. CDR3 residues: CASSSSTRTSYEQYF. Here the CDR3 DNA reads TGTGCCAGCAGTAGCTCAACCCGCACTAGCTACGAGCAGTACTTC.

This rearrangement joins TRBV7-2 to TRBJ2-1, with D perhaps matching TRBD1 (6 bases). The CDR3 runs 15 residues. V lost 0 bases, J lost 7 bases, and 13 bases lay in between. Per germline, CDR1 SGHTA and CDR2 FQGNSA. DNA of the CDR3: TGTGCCAGCAGCTTAGCCACAGGGTGGGGTAATGAGCAGTTCTTC. Its translation: CASSLATGWGNEQFF.

CDR3 coding DNA: TGTGCCTGGACCCTGGGACAGGGGGATGAAAAACTGTTTTTT. The encoded protein is CAWTLGQGDEKLFF. The rearrangement links TRBV30 to TRBJ1-4, with 11 bases fitting TRBD1. There are 14 residues in the CDR3. The trim removed 4 bases at V and 6 bases at J, leaving 4 bases unmatched. Per germline, CDR1 GTSNPN and CDR2 SVGIG (reference sequence).

V usage is TRBV7-9 and J usage is TRBJ1-2; 10 bases match TRBD1. This CDR3 spans 15 amino acids. Germline-derived CDR1 and CDR2 are SEHNR and FQNEAQ (reference sequence). V lost 5 bases and J lost 3; bases outside the gene matches: 6. The CDR3 region has the DNA TGTGCCAGCAGCCCGGGACAGGGGCCTTACTATGGCTACACCTTC. Translated: CASSPGQGPYYGYTF.

This clone came up a few times. The J gene is TRBJ1-4, the V gene TRBV7-9; D is perhaps TRBD1 (5 bases). The CDR3 is 14 residues long. Germline V gene lookup returns CDR1 SEHNR and CDR2 FQNEAQ (reference sequence). The V end lost 0 bases, the J end lost 8 bases, and 10 bases lay between the germline ends. The CDR3 here is CASSLAVTEEKLFF. The CDR3 DNA reads TGTGCCAGCAGCTTAGCGGTGACAGAAGAAAAACTGTTTTTT.

This clone occurred once. The chain is built from TRBV9 and TRBJ2-7, with D maybe TRBD2 (6 bases). Between the trimmed V and J ends, which lost 0 bases and 5 bases, there was a span of 15 bases. This CDR3 has 15 residues. Germline CDR1 reads SGDLS; CDR2 reads YYNGEE. The CDR3 reads CASSVDGEVRDEQYF. In DNA, the CDR3 is TGTGCCAGCAGCGTAGATGGGGAGGTGAGAGACGAGCAGTACTTC.

This chain links TRBV7-2 with TRBJ2-7; 10 positions agree with TRBD2. From germline, CDR1 is SGHTA and CDR2 FQGNSA. The ends lost 1 base at V and 8 bases at J; junction bases unmatched: 8. The CDR3 contains 15 residues. This CDR3 is CASSLGSGRFQQQYV. The CDR3, as DNA: TGTGCCAGCAGCTTAGGTAGCGGGAGGTTTCAACAGCAGTACGTC.

This clone is a singleton in its sample. V and J are TRBV5-1 and TRBJ2-5, with 12 bases that match TRBD2. This CDR3 contains 15 residues. Germline V lookup: CDR1 SGHRS, CDR2 YFSETQ. V was clipped by 0 bases and J by 5 bases; unmatched bases: 2. The CDR3 region has the DNA TGCGCCAGCAGCTTGGGGACTAGCGGGGTCGAGACCCAGTACTTC. Encoded protein: CASSLGTSGVETQYF.

V and J are TRBV27 and TRBJ2-7; D might be TRBD2 (5 bases). Germline CDR1 is MNHEY and CDR2 is SMNVEV (reference sequence). The V end lost 6 bases, the J end lost 3 bases, and 18 bases lay between the germline ends. The CDR3 is 15 amino acids. The CDR3 nucleotides are TGTGCCAGCAGAAAAGAACCGGGGATTTTCTACGAGCAGTACTTC. This gives the protein CASRKEPGIFYEQYF.

This clone has just a few counts. The genes are TRBV30 and TRBJ1-6; TRBD1 aligns across 10 bases. CDR1 is GTSNPN, CDR2 SVGIG, per germline (reference sequence). J gave up 8 bases and V 3 bases, and 7 bases lay outside the gene matches. This CDR3 comprises 15 residues. In nucleotides, the CDR3 is TGTGCCTGGAGCTCACCGGACAGGGGGTATTCACCCCTCCACTTT. As protein: CAWSSPDRGYSPLHF.

CDR3 in amino acids: CASSGLAGGTDTQYF. The CDR3 nucleotides read TGTGCCAGCAGTGGGCTAGCGGGAGGCACAGATACGCAGTATTTT. The chain employs TRBV6-4 and TRBJ2-3; TRBD2 matches at 10 bases. The ends lost 4 bases at V and 1 base at J; junction bases unmatched: 2. The CDR3 has 15 residues. The germline CDR1 and CDR2 sequences are MRHNA and SNTAGT.

V usage is TRBV27 and J usage is TRBJ2-7, with a possible D match to TRBD2 (6 bases). Trimming took 6 bases from V and 3 from J, leaving 21 bases between them. The CDR3 consists of 16 residues. Germline values: CDR1 MNHEY, CDR2 SMNVEV (reference sequence). Here the CDR3 DNA reads TGTGCCAGCAGCGGGACTCGACCCGGGGGTGGCTACGAGCAGTACGTC. Protein product: CASSGTRPGGGYEQYV.

This chain uses TRBV14 with TRBJ1-4; the match to TRBD1 covers 9 bases. Germline assignment: CDR1 SGHDN and CDR2 FVKESK. Trimming at V came to 4 bases and at J to 7 bases, leaving 7 bases not matched to a gene. The CDR3 totals 15 residues. The CDR3 coding sequence is TGTGCCAGCAGCCGATACAGGGGGCGCGGTGAAAAACTGTTTTTT. Translation gives CASSRYRGRGEKLFF.

The rearrangement uses TRBV15 and TRBJ2-1; TRBD2 agrees at 10 bases. Trimming removed 0 bases from V and 7 bases from J; junction bases left unmatched: 12. The CDR3 is made up of 18 amino acids. CDR1 LNHNV and CDR2 YYDKDF come from the germline V gene (reference sequence). The CDR3 spells CATSREPLAGVPKNEQFF. The CDR3 DNA is TGTGCCACCAGCAGAGAGCCCCTAGCGGGAGTCCCAAAGAATGAGCAGTTCTTC. The whole variable domain, remainder taken from reference TRBV15 and TRBJ2-1, is DAMVIQNPRYQVTQFGKPVTLSCSQTLNHNVMYWYQQKSSQAPKLLFHYYDKDFNNEADTPDNFQSRRPNTSFCFLDIRSPGLGDTAMYLCATSREPLAGVPKNEQFFGPGTRLTVL.